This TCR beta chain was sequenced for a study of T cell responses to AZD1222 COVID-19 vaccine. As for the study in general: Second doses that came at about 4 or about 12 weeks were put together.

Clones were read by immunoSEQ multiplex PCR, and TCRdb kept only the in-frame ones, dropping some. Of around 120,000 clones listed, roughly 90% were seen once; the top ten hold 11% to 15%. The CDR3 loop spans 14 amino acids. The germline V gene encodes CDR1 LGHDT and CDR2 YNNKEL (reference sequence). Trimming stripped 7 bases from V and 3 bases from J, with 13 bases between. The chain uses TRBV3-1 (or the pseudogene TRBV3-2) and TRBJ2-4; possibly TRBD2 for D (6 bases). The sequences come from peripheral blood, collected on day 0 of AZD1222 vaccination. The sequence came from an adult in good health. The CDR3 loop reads CASTGGGFKNIQYF. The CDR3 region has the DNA TGTGCCAGCACGGGTGGGGGGTTCAAAAACATTCAGTACTTC.